These 31 T cell receptor beta chains share one sample of origin, sequenced in a study of blood T cell repertoires in COVID-19. The table came from immunoSEQ multiplex PCR; TCRdb's copy has only in-frame clones and leaves some out. Among about 220,000 clones listed, 86% were seen once. The sample consisted of peripheral blood. Receptors originate from a woman in her forties or fifties with COVID-19, enrolled during active disease.

The rearrangement joins TRBV25-1 to TRBJ2-5; D unresolved. The V gene lost 2 bases and the J gene lost 0 bases, with 10 bases spanning the gap. This CDR3 contains 15 residues. Germline CDR1 and CDR2: MGHDK and SYGVNS. The CDR3 DNA follows: TGTGCCAGCAGTGAACCCTCACTCTACCAAGAGACCCAGTACTTC. Translation gives CASSEPSLYQETQYF. The whole variable domain, filled in from reference TRBV25-1 and TRBJ2-5, reads EADIYQTPRYLVIGTGKKITLECSQTMGHDKMYWYQQDPGMELHLIHYSYGVNSTEKGDLSSESTVSRIRTEHFPLTLESARPSHTSQYLCASSEPSLYQETQYFGPGTRLLVL.

A few counts support this clone. In nucleotides, the CDR3 is TGTGCCTGGACTCCCGTCCGACCGGGATCCACAGATACGCAGTATTTT. It is translated as CAWTPVRPGSTDTQYF. The V call is TRBV30, the J call TRBJ2-3; TRBD2 is a possible D gene (5 bases). V was clipped by 4 bases and J by 2 bases, with 19 bases between them. This CDR3 contains 16 residues. Germline V gene data show CDR1 as GTSNPN and CDR2 as SVGIG (reference sequence).

The V gene is TRBV11-3, the J gene TRBJ1-3; D might be TRBD1 (5 bases). Trimming cost V 3 bases and J 1 base, with 10 bases left between them. This CDR3 is built from 15 residues. The germline CDR1 and CDR2 sequences are SGHNT and YENEEA. The CDR3 spells CASSFSGASGNTIYF. CDR3 bases: TGTGCCAGCAGCTTCAGCGGGGCTTCTGGAAACACCATATATTTT.

The chain joins TRBV5-6 to TRBJ2-5; TRBD2 matches 8 bases. V lost 4 bases and J lost 4; bases outside the gene matches: 6. Germline V gene data show CDR1 as SGHDT and CDR2 as YYEEEE. This CDR3 has 14 amino acids. CDR3 sequence: CASSREGLRETQYF. The CDR3 DNA follows: TGTGCCAGCAGCCGGGAGGGTTTGCGAGAGACCCAGTACTTC. Full variable domain (outside the CDR3, taken from reference TRBV5-6 and TRBJ2-5): DAGVTQSPTHLIKTRGQQVTLRCSPKSGHDTVSWYQQALGQGPQFIFQYYEEEERQRGNFPDRFSGHQFPNYSSELNVNALLLGDSALYLCASSREGLRETQYFGPGTRLLVL.

The chain recombines TRBV6-5 with TRBJ2-3; 10 bases map to TRBD2. The V gene end was trimmed by 5 bases and the J gene end by 6 bases; junction bases not matched to a gene: 5. The CDR3 spans 14 residues. Germline CDR1 MNHEY, CDR2 SVGAGI. The CDR3 is CASSITSGVDTQYF. CDR3 nucleotide sequence: TGTGCCAGCAGTATCACTAGCGGGGTTGATACGCAGTATTTT.

The rearrangement links TRBV6-4 to TRBJ2-1; no clear D gene. This CDR3 contains 15 residues. V was pared by 5 bases and J by 1 base, with 12 bases between. CDR1 is MRHNA and CDR2 is SNTAGT in the germline V gene. This CDR3 reads CASSFDGASYNEQFF. DNA for the CDR3: TGTGCCAGCAGTTTCGACGGAGCATCCTACAATGAGCAGTTCTTC.

The rearrangement links TRBV7-8 to TRBJ2-2; 7 bases fit TRBD1. Germline lookup yields CDR1 SGHVS and CDR2 FQNEAQ. Trimming took 2 bases from V and 4 from J; bases not matched to a gene: 1. This CDR3 is built from 14 residues. CDR3 region: CASSLRQGTGELFF. Written as DNA, the CDR3 is TGTGCCAGCAGCTTAAGACAGGGCACCGGGGAGCTGTTTTTT.

V gene TRBV28 combines with J gene TRBJ2-3; D may be TRBD1 (5 bases). This CDR3 has 13 amino acids. In germline, CDR1 is MDHEN, CDR2 SYDVKM. Trimming cost V 5 bases and J 1 base, with 7 bases left between them. CDR3 nucleotides: TGTGCCAGCAGTCCCAGGGGCACAGATACGCAGTATTTT. It is translated as CASSPRGTDTQYF.

The chain links TRBV7-9 to TRBJ2-7; 7 bases line up with TRBD2. Germline assignment: CDR1 SEHNR and CDR2 FQNEAQ (reference sequence). The CDR3 consists of 12 residues. V lost 8 bases and J lost 6; bases outside the gene matches: 7. DNA for the CDR3: TGTGCCAGCCGCCCTCGCGGGGGCGAGCAGTACTTC. Its protein product is CASRPRGGEQYF.

The chain is built from TRBV10-3 and TRBJ1-1; no definite D call. The CDR3 runs to 15 residues. Trimming shortened V by 5 bases and J by 1 base, and 14 bases separated the two germline ends. From germline, CDR1 is ENHRY and CDR2 SYGVKD. The CDR3 loop reads CAISKESPQNTEAFF. Written as DNA, the CDR3 is TGTGCCATCAGTAAAGAGAGCCCGCAGAACACTGAAGCTTTCTTT.

J is TRBJ2-1 and V is TRBV6-5; 13 bases line up with TRBD2. The J segment lost 9 bases and the V segment lost 7 bases, leaving 9 bases of the junction unmatched. This CDR3 is 15 amino acids long. Germline CDR1 and CDR2: MNHEY and SVGAGI. The CDR3 protein is CASILLAGGSGEQFF. The CDR3 DNA reads TGTGCCAGCATCCTACTAGCGGGGGGGAGTGGTGAGCAGTTCTTC.

The chain couples TRBV27 to TRBJ2-7, with D perhaps matching TRBD2 (5 bases). The CDR3 covers 13 residues. With 5 bases removed from V and 1 base from J, the gap between germline ends came to 9 bases. Per germline, CDR1 MNHEY and CDR2 SMNVEV (reference sequence). The CDR3 nucleotides read TGTGCCAGCAGTCTTGGACTGTCCTACGAGCAGTACTTC. Translation gives CASSLGLSYEQYF.

CDR3 in DNA: TGTGCCAGCCAAGCTTATGGGGGCGGCTACACCTTC. It codes for CASQAYGGGYTF. This chain uses TRBV5-4 with TRBJ1-2, with a possible D match to TRBD1 (6 bases). Trimming shortened V by 7 bases and J by 8 bases, and 15 bases separated the two germline ends. This CDR3 is built from 12 residues. Germline CDR1 SGHNT, CDR2 YYREEE (reference sequence).

The chain links TRBV10-2 to TRBJ1-1; the match to TRBD1 covers 9 bases. The CDR3 is 15 amino acids. Losses at the gene ends were 6 bases for V and 4 bases for J; bases not matched to a gene: 9. Germline-derived CDR1 and CDR2 are WSHSY and SAAADI. The CDR3 region is CASRDLTGGITEAFF. CDR3 nucleotide sequence: TGCGCCAGCAGGGACCTTACAGGGGGCATCACTGAAGCTTTCTTT.

V gene TRBV2 combines with J gene TRBJ2-3; no reliable D call. This CDR3 region has 15 residues. CDR1 is SNHLY and CDR2 is FYNNEI in the germline V gene. V dropped 10 bases and J dropped 4 bases, with 21 bases sitting between them. The CDR3 protein is CATHPSLLSADTQYF. The CDR3, as DNA: TGTGCCACCCACCCGAGCCTTCTCTCCGCAGATACGCAGTATTTT.

The rearrangement uses TRBV2 and TRBJ2-1; 7 bases map to TRBD2. The ends lost 8 bases at V and 2 bases at J; junction bases unmatched: 6. This CDR3 is 14 amino acids long. Germline CDR1 is SNHLY and CDR2 is FYNNEI. In DNA, the CDR3 is TGTGCCAGCGCAGCGGGGACTACCTACAATGAGCAGTTCTTC. Amino acids: CASAAGTTYNEQFF.

V is TRBV9 and J is TRBJ1-1; tentative D call: TRBD1 (6 bases). The length of the CDR3 is 14 residues. Trimming cost V 0 bases and J 1 base, with 7 bases left between them. Germline loops: CDR1 SGDLS, CDR2 YYNGEE. The chain's CDR3 is CASSVGQENTEAFF. In DNA form, the CDR3 reads TGTGCCAGCAGCGTAGGACAGGAGAACACTGAAGCTTTCTTT. The full variable domain, in which reference TRBV9 and TRBJ1-1 provide the parts outside the CDR3, is DSGVTQTPKHLITATGQRVTLRCSPRSGDLSVYWYQQSLDQGLQFLIQYYNGEERAKGNILERFSAQQFPDLHSELNLSSLELGDSALYFCASSVGQENTEAFFGQGTRLTVV.

The chain combines TRBV5-5 with TRBJ2-3; 9 bases align to TRBD2. Germline CDR1 reads SGHKS; CDR2 reads YYEKEE (reference sequence). The CDR3 is 17 residues long. Losses at the gene ends were 7 bases for V and 0 bases for J; bases not matched to a gene: 12. The CDR3 protein is CASPSEGRGGSTDTQYF. CDR3 sequence (DNA): TGTGCCAGCCCCTCCGAGGGGCGGGGGGGTAGCACAGATACGCAGTATTTT.

The chain combines TRBV19 with TRBJ1-1; D is possibly TRBD1 (5 bases). CDR3 size: 16 residues. CDR1 LNHDA and CDR2 SQIVND come from the germline V gene (reference sequence). The germline V and J ends were trimmed by 1 base and 5 bases, with 17 bases remaining between them. The CDR3 coding sequence is TGTGCCAGTAGTATAGGGGGGGTTTTAGCAAGAACTGAAGCTTTCTTT. This codes for CASSIGGVLARTEAFF.

This chain connects TRBV13 to TRBJ1-1; 7 nucleotides match TRBD1. Germline V gene sequence: CDR1 PRHDT, CDR2 FYEKMQ (reference sequence). Trimming took 0 bases from V and 4 from J; bases not matched to a gene: 2. The CDR3 has 14 amino acids. CDR3 region: CASSLGQGGTEAFF. CDR3 bases: TGTGCCAGCAGCTTAGGCCAGGGGGGCACTGAAGCTTTCTTT.

The chain recombines TRBV5-1 with TRBJ1-3, with 7 positions matching TRBD1. Germline-derived CDR1 and CDR2 are SGHRS and YFSETQ. The junction had 8 bases not matched to a gene; V was cut back by 0 bases and J by 2 bases. The CDR3 covers 17 residues. The CDR3 here is CASSLGPQGTAGNTIYF. In DNA, the CDR3 is TGCGCCAGCAGCTTGGGTCCACAGGGGACCGCTGGAAACACCATATATTTT.

The genes are TRBV28 and TRBJ1-5; D not resolved. Germline values: CDR1 MDHEN, CDR2 SYDVKM. V was clipped by 10 bases and J by 0 bases, with 19 bases between them. The CDR3 sequence is 16 residues long. CDR3 loop: CATLPGLRNSNQPQHF. CDR3 sequence (DNA): TGTGCCACCCTCCCGGGTCTACGAAATAGCAATCAGCCCCAGCATTTT.

The chain carries TRBV6-4 and TRBJ2-3, with TRBD2 identical over 10 bases. Germline loops: CDR1 MRHNA, CDR2 SNTAGT. Trimming removed 8 bases from V and 5 bases from J; junction bases left unmatched: 4. The CDR3 covers 13 residues. As DNA, the CDR3 is TGTGCCAGCGGTTGGACTAGCGGAGATACGCAGTATTTT. The encoded protein is CASGWTSGDTQYF.

V is TRBV13 and J is TRBJ1-3; D is undetermined. Germline CDR1 is PRHDT and CDR2 is FYEKMQ (reference sequence). The CDR3 covers 13 residues. V lost 5 bases to trimming and J lost 7 bases, with 12 bases between them. CDR3 in amino acids: CASSAAEANTIYF. In DNA, the CDR3 is TGTGCCAGCAGCGCGGCTGAGGCTAACACCATATATTTT.

This clone was detected once. The V call is TRBV6-2 or TRBV6-3, the J call TRBJ2-7, with D unclear. V gave up 3 bases and J gave up 4 bases, with 10 bases separating them. This CDR3 is built from 13 residues. Germline V gives CDR1 MNHEY, CDR2 SVGEGT. CDR3 region: CASSYSTDYEQYV. CDR3 DNA sequence: TGTGCCAGCAGTTATTCAACAGATTACGAGCAGTACGTC.

This chain connects TRBV6-1 to TRBJ2-2; 7 bases map to TRBD1. The germline V gene has CDR1 MNHNS and CDR2 SASEGT. Trimming took 2 bases from V and 2 from J; bases not matched to a gene: 5. There are 16 residues in the CDR3. The CDR3 protein is CASSEPHRGNTGELFF. The CDR3 coding sequence is TGTGCCAGCAGTGAACCCCACAGGGGAAACACCGGGGAGCTGTTTTTT.

The CDR3 DNA is TGCGCCACCGCAACAGGGCCCTATGGCTACACCTTC. It translates to CATATGPYGYTF. The rearrangement uses TRBV5-1 and TRBJ1-2; maybe TRBD1 (6 bases). Germline lookup yields CDR1 SGHRS and CDR2 YFSETQ. V was shortened by 9 bases and J by 4 bases, with 13 bases between the two germline ends. CDR3 size: 12 residues.

The CDR3 sequence is CASSYGALANEKLFF. The CDR3 DNA reads as TGTGCCAGCAGTTACGGGGCGTTGGCTAATGAAAAACTGTTTTTT. The V gene is TRBV6-2 or TRBV6-3, the J gene TRBJ1-4, with D perhaps matching TRBD1 (5 bases). V lost 2 bases and J 3 bases, leaving 10 bases between the germline ends. This CDR3 region has 15 residues. CDR1 is MNHEY and CDR2 is SVGEGT in the germline V gene.

The J gene is TRBJ2-3, the V gene TRBV20-1, with 7 bases that match TRBD2. This CDR3 has 14 residues. V trimming: 3 bases; J trimming: 2 bases; junction bases outside the gene matches: 5. From germline, CDR1 is DFQATT and CDR2 SNEGSKA (reference sequence). CDR3 sequence (DNA): TGCAGTGCTAGTAGTCTAGCGGTCACAGATACGCAGTATTTT. Its protein product is CSASSLAVTDTQYF.

The chain recombines TRBV19 with TRBJ1-5; possibly TRBD1 for D (5 bases). Germline V CDR1 and CDR2: LNHDA, SQIVND (reference sequence). Trimming stripped 1 base from V and 7 bases from J, with 14 bases between. The CDR3 is made up of 15 amino acids. The chain's CDR3 is CASSIGGGSRQPQHF. CDR3 nucleotides: TGTGCCAGTAGTATAGGGGGGGGATCAAGGCAGCCCCAGCATTTT. Together with reference TRBV19 and TRBJ1-5, the CDR3 gives the full variable domain: DGGITQSPKYLFRKEGQNVTLSCEQNLNHDAMYWYRQDPGQGLRLIYYSQIVNDFQKGDIAEGYSVSREKKESFPLTVTSAQKNPTAFYLCASSIGGGSRQPQHFGDGTRLSIL.

This clone was found a few times. The rearrangement uses TRBV15 and TRBJ1-2; no clear D gene. V was clipped by 6 bases and J by 8 bases, with 13 bases between them. This CDR3 is 12 amino acids long. Germline CDR1 and CDR2: LNHNV and YYDKDF (reference sequence). The CDR3: CATSVIGRGYTF. CDR3 nucleotides: TGTGCCACCAGTGTGATCGGGAGAGGCTACACCTTC.